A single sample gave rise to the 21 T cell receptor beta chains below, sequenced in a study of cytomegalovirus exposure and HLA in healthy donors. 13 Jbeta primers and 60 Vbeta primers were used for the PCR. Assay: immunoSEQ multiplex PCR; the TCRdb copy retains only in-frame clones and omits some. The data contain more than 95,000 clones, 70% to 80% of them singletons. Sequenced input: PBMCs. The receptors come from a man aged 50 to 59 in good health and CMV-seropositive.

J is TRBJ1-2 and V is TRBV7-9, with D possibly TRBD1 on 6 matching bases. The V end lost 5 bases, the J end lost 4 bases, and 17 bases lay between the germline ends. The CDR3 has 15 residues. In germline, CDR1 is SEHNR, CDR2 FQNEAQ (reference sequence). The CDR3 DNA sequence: TGTGCCAGCAGCACTGGGACACCCGGACCCTATGGCTACACCTTC. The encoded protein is CASSTGTPGPYGYTF.

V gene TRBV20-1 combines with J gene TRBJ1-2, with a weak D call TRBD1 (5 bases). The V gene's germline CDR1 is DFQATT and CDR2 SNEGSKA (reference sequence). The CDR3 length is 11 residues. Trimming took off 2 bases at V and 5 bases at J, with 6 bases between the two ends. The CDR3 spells CSARSGYGYTF. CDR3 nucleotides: TGCAGTGCTAGATCAGGGTATGGCTACACCTTC.

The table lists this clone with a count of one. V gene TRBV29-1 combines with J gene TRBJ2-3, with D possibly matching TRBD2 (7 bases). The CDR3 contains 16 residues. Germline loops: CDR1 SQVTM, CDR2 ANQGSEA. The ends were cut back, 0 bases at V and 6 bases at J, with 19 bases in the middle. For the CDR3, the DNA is TGCAGCGTTGAAGATCTGGTGGGGGGGCTAGTTGATACGCAGTATTTT. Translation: CSVEDLVGGLVDTQYF.

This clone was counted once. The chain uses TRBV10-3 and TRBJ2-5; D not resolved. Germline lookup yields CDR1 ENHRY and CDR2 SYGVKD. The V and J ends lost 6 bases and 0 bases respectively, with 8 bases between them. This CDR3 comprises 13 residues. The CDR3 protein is CAIRVQNQETQYF. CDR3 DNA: TGTGCCATCAGGGTACAGAACCAAGAGACCCAGTACTTC.

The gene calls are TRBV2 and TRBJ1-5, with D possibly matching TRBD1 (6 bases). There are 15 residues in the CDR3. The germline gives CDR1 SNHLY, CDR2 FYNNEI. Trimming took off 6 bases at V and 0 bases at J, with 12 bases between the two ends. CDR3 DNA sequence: TGTGCCAGCAGGGGGGGGCAGATTAGCAATCAGCCCCAGCATTTT. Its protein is CASRGGQISNQPQHF.

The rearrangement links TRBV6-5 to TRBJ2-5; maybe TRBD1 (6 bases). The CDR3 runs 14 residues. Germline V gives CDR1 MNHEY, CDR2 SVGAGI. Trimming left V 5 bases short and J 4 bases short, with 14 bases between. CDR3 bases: TGTGCCAGCAGTGCCCAGGGGCGCAGAGAGACCCAGTACTTC. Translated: CASSAQGRRETQYF.

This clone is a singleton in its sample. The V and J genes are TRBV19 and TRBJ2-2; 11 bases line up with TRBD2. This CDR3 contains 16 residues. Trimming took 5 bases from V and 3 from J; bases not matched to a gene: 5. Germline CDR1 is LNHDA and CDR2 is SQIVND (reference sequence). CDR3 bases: TGTGCCAGTAGTGTAGGACTAGCGGGTTACACCGGGGAGCTGTTTTTT. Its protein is CASSVGLAGYTGELFF. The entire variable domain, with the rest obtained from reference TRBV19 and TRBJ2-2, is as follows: DGGITQSPKYLFRKEGQNVTLSCEQNLNHDAMYWYRQDPGQGLRLIYYSQIVNDFQKGDIAEGYSVSREKKESFPLTVTSAQKNPTAFYLCASSVGLAGYTGELFFGEGSRLTVL.

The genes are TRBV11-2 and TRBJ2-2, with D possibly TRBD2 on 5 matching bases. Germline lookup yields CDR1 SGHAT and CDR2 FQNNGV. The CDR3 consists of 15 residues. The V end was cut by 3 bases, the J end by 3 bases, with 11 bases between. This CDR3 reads CASSFARAYTGELFF. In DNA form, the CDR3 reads TGTGCCAGCAGCTTTGCGCGGGCCTACACCGGGGAGCTGTTTTTT.

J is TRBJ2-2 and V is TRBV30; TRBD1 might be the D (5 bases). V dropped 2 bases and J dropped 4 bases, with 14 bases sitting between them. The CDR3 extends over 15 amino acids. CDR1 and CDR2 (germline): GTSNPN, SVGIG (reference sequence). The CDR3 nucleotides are TGTGCCTGGAGTCCAGGGTTTGTAAGCACCGGGGAGCTGTTTTTT. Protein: CAWSPGFVSTGELFF. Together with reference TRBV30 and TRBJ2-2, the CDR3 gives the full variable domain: SQTIHQWPATLVQPVGSPLSLECTVEGTSNPNLYWYRQAAGRGLQLLFYSVGIGQISSEVPQNLSASRPQDRQFILSSKKLLLSDSGFYLCAWSPGFVSTGELFFGEGSRLTVL.

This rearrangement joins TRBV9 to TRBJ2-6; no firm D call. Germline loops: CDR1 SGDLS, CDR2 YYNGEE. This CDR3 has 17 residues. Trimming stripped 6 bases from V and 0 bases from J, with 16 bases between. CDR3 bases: TGTGCCAGCACCCGAGACACCACCGTCTCTGGGGCCAACGTCCTGACTTTC. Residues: CASTRDTTVSGANVLTF.

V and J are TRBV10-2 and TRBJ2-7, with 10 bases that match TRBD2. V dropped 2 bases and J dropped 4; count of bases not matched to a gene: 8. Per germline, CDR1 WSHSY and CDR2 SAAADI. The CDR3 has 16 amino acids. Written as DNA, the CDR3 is TGCGCCAGCAGTGAGGGAGCGGGAGGGCCCTCTTACGAGCAGTACTTC. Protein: CASSEGAGGPSYEQYF.

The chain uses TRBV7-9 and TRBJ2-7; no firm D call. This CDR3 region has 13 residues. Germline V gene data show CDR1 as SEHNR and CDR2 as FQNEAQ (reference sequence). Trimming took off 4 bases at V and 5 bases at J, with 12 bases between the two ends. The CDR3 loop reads CASSSMPRDEQYF. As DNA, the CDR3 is TGTGCCAGCAGCTCCATGCCCCGGGACGAGCAGTACTTC.

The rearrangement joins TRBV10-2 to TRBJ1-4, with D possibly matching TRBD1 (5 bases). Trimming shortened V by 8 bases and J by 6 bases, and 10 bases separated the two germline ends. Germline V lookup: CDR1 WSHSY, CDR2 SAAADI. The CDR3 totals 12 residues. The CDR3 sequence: CASSGSDEKLFF. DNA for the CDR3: TGCGCCAGCTCAGGGTCGGATGAAAAACTGTTTTTT.

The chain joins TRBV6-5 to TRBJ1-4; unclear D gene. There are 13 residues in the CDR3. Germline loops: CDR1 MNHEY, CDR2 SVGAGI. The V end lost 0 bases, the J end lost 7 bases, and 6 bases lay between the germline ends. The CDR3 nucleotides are TGTGCCAGCAGTTACTCCGGGGTTGAAAAACTGTTTTTT. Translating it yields CASSYSGVEKLFF.

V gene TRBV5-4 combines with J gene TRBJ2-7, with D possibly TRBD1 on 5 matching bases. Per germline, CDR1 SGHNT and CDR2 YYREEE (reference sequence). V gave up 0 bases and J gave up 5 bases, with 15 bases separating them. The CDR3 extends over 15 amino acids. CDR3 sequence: CASSLEFGQGDEQYF. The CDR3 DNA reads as TGTGCCAGCAGCTTGGAGTTTGGCCAGGGCGACGAGCAGTACTTC. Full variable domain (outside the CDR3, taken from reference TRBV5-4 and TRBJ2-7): ETGVTQSPTHLIKTRGQQVTLRCSSQSGHNTVSWYQQALGQGPQFIFQYYREEENGRGNFPPRFSGLQFPNYSSELNVNALELDDSALYLCASSLEFGQGDEQYFGPGTRLTVT.

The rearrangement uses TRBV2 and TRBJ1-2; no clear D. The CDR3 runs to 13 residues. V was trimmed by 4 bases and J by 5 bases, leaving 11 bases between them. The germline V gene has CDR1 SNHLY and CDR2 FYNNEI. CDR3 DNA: TGTGCCAGCAGTGTTACCAGTATTTATGGCTACACCTTC. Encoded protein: CASSVTSIYGYTF. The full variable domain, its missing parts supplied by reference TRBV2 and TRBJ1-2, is EPEVTQTPSHQVTQMGQEVILRCVPISNHLYFYWYRQILGQKVEFLVSFYNNEISEKSEIFDDQFSVERPDGSNFTLKIRSTKLEDSAMYFCASSVTSIYGYTFGSGTRLTVV.

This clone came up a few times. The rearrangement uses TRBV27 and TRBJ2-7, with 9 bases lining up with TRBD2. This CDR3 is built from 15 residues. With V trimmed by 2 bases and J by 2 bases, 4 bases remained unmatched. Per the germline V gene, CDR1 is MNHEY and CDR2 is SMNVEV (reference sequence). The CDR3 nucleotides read TGTGCCAGCAGTTTAGAAGCGGGGGGTACCTACGAGCAGTACTTC. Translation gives CASSLEAGGTYEQYF.

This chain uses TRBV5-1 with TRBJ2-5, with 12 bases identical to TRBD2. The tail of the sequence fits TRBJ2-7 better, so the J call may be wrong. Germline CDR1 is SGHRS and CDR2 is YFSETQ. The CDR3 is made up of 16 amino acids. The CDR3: CASTKRLAGAGDEQYF. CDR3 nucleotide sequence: TGCGCCAGCACCAAGAGACTAGCGGGGGCCGGGGACGAGCAGTACTTC.

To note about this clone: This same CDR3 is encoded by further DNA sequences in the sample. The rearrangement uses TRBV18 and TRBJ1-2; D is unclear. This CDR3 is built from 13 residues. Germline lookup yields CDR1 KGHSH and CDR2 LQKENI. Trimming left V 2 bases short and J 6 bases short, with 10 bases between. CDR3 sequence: CASSPGQSDGYTF. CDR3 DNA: TGTGCCAGCTCACCAGGGCAGTCTGATGGCTACACCTTC.

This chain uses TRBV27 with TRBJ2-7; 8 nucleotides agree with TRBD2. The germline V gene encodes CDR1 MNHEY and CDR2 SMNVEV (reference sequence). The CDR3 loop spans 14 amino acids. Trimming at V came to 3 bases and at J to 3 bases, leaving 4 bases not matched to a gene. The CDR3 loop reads CASSFTGGIYEQYF. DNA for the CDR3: TGTGCCAGCAGTTTCACGGGGGGGATCTACGAGCAGTACTTC.

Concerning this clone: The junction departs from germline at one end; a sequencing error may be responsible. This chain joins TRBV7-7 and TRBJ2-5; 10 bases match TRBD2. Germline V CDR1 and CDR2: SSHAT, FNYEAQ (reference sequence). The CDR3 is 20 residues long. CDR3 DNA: TGTGCTAGCAGCTTAGTTGATGTTTCCGGAGCGGGGGGGCCGAAAGAGACCCAGTACTTC. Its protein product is CASSLVDVSGAGGPKETQYF.